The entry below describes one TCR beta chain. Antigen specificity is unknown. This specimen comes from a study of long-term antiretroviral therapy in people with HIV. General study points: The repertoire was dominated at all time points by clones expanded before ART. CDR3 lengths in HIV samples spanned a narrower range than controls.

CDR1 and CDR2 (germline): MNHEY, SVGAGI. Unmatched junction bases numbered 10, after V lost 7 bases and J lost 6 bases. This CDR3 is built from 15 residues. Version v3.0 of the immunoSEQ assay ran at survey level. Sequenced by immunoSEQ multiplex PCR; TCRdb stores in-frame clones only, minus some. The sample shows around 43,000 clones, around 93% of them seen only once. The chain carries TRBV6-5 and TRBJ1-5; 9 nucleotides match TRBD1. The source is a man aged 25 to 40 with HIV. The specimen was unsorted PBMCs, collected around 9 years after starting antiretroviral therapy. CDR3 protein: CASTRTPGQGQPQHF. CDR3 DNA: TGTGCCAGCACCAGAACTCCGGGACAGGGTCAGCCCCAGCATTTT.